The 10 T cell receptor beta chains below all came from one sample that was sequenced in a study of blood T cell repertoires in COVID-19. Profiling relied on immunoSEQ multiplex PCR, and the TCRdb table lists in-frame clones only, not all of them. The sample carries about 380,000 clones, more than 65% recorded once. Material: peripheral blood. Every receptor here comes from a human donor with acute or convalescent COVID-19. The donor label of this sample is uncertain.

The V and J genes are TRBV28 and TRBJ2-3, with D perhaps TRBD2 (7 bases). The CDR3 is made up of 15 amino acids. Trimming shortened V by 3 bases and J by 3 bases, and 13 bases separated the two germline ends. Germline CDR1 and CDR2: MDHEN and SYDVKM. Here the CDR3 DNA reads TGTGCCAGCAGTTTGGGGGGGCTTGGGACAGATACGCAGTATTTT. Translating it yields CASSLGGLGTDTQYF.

This clone occurred a few times. The V call is TRBV18, the J call TRBJ2-3; tentative D call: TRBD1 (5 bases). Trimming removed 6 bases at V and 6 bases at J, with 16 bases between. Germline CDR1 reads KGHSH; CDR2 reads LQKENI. This CDR3 has 14 residues. In DNA form, the CDR3 reads TGTGCCAGCTCTCCTGGAATGGGGCCCGATACGCAGTATTTT. Translation: CASSPGMGPDTQYF. The complete variable domain, with remaining parts taken from reference TRBV18 and TRBJ2-3, reads NAGVMQNPRHLVRRRGQEARLRCSPMKGHSHVYWYRQLPEEGLKFMVYLQKENIIDESGMPKERFSAEFPKEGPSILRIQQVVRGDSAAYFCASSPGMGPDTQYFGPGTRLTVL.

The DNA for the CDR3 is TGTGCCAGCAGCCCCCCGGGGACAGTTAAGGGCTACACCTTC. It encodes CASSPPGTVKGYTF. J is TRBJ1-2 and V is TRBV7-9; 7 nucleotides line up with TRBD1. Germline-derived CDR1 and CDR2 are SEHNR and FQNEAQ (reference sequence). There are 14 residues in the CDR3. V lost 5 bases to trimming and J lost 8 bases; unmatched junction nucleotides: 11.

The chain links TRBV2 to TRBJ2-7; TRBD1 is a possible D gene (5 bases). The V end was cut by 6 bases, the J end by 0 bases, with 12 bases between. There are 14 residues in the CDR3. Germline V CDR1 and CDR2: SNHLY, FYNNEI. CDR3 region: CASSPTESSYEQYF. The CDR3 region has the DNA TGTGCCAGCAGCCCGACAGAAAGCTCCTACGAGCAGTACTTC.

The chain's CDR3 is CASSTPGQAKYGYTF. CDR3 nucleotide sequence: TGTGCCAGTAGTACACCGGGACAGGCGAAGTATGGCTACACCTTC. The chain has TRBV19 and TRBJ1-2, with 8 bases aligning to TRBD1. The CDR3 extends over 15 amino acids. J was trimmed by 5 bases and V by 4 bases; bases with no gene match: 9. Germline values: CDR1 LNHDA, CDR2 SQIVND (reference sequence).

The rearrangement uses TRBV27 and TRBJ2-7; TRBD1 aligns across 9 bases. Per the germline V gene, CDR1 is MNHEY and CDR2 is SMNVEV (reference sequence). V shed 6 bases and J 2 bases; nucleotides not matched to a gene: 17. The CDR3 has 18 residues. CDR3 region: CASRSRDRVPQKTYEQYF. The CDR3 bases are TGTGCCAGCAGGAGCCGGGACAGGGTGCCCCAGAAAACCTACGAGCAGTACTTC.

The gene calls are TRBV28 and TRBJ2-3, with a weak D call TRBD1 (6 bases). V was pared by 2 bases and J by 4 bases, with 10 bases between. Looked up from germline, CDR1 is MDHEN and CDR2 is SYDVKM. The length of the CDR3 is 14 residues. In DNA, the CDR3 is TGTGCCAGCAGTTTACAGGGGCGTTCAGATACGCAGTATTTT. It yields the protein CASSLQGRSDTQYF. The complete variable domain, with remaining parts taken from reference TRBV28 and TRBJ2-3, reads DVKVTQSSRYLVKRTGEKVFLECVQDMDHENMFWYRQDPGLGLRLIYFSYDVKMKEKGDIPEGYSVSREKKERFSLILESASTNQTSMYLCASSLQGRSDTQYFGPGTRLTVL.

CDR3 sequence: CASSLASEYEQYF. In DNA, the CDR3 is TGTGCCAGCAGCTTAGCCTCAGAATACGAGCAGTACTTC. The rearrangement links TRBV7-2 to TRBJ2-7; D gene uncertain. Deletions cut 0 bases from V and 4 bases from J, with 7 bases between. The CDR3 totals 13 residues. The germline V gene encodes CDR1 SGHTA and CDR2 FQGNSA.

The CDR3 sequence: CASSRDTGGYNQPQHF. As DNA, the CDR3 is TGTGCCAGTAGTAGGGATACAGGGGGCTACAATCAGCCCCAGCATTTT. The chain uses TRBV19 and TRBJ1-5; TRBD1 matches at 9 bases. The V and J ends lost 4 bases and 3 bases, in that order; junction bases with no gene match: 7. Looked up from germline, CDR1 is LNHDA and CDR2 is SQIVND (reference sequence). The CDR3 runs 16 residues. Variable domain in full (rest from reference TRBV19 and TRBJ1-5): DGGITQSPKYLFRKEGQNVTLSCEQNLNHDAMYWYRQDPGQGLRLIYYSQIVNDFQKGDIAEGYSVSREKKESFPLTVTSAQKNPTAFYLCASSRDTGGYNQPQHFGDGTRLSIL.

This chain joins TRBV6-5 and TRBJ1-1; D gene ambiguous. In germline, CDR1 is MNHEY, CDR2 SVGAGI. There are 13 residues in the CDR3. V gave up 0 bases and J gave up 6 bases, with 8 bases separating them. This CDR3 reads CASSYSGSAEAFF. CDR3 bases: TGTGCCAGCAGTTACTCTGGGAGCGCTGAAGCTTTCTTT.